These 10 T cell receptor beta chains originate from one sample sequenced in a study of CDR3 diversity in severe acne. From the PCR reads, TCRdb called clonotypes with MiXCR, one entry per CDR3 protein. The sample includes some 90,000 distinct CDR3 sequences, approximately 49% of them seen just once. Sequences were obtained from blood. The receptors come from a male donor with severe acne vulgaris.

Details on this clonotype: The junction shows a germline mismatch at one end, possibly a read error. The CDR3 reads CASSWGQSYEQYF. The CDR3 nucleotides are TGTGCCAGCAGCTGGGGACAATCCTACGAGCAGTACTTT. V and J are TRBV11-2 and TRBJ2-7, with D perhaps matching TRBD1 (6 bases). There are 13 residues in the CDR3. From germline, CDR1 is SGHAT and CDR2 FQNNGV. Filled out from reference TRBV11-2 and TRBJ2-7, the complete variable domain reads EAGVAQSPRYKIIEKRQSVAFWCNPISGHATLYWYQQILGQGPKLLIQFQNNGVVDDSQLPKDRFSAERLKGVDSTLKIQPAKLEDSAVYLCASSWGQSYEQYFGPGTRLTVT.

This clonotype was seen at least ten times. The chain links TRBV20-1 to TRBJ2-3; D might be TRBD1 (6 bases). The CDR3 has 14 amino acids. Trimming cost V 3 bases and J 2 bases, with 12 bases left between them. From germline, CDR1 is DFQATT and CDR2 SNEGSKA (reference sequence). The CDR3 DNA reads TGCAGTGCTAGGCGAGTGGGGGCCACAGATACGCAGTATTTT. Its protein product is CSARRVGATDTQYF.

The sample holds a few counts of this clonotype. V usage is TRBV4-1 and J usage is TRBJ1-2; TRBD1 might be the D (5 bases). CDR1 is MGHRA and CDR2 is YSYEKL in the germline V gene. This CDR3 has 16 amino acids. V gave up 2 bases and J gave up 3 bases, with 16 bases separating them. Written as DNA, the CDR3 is TGCGCCAGCAGCCAACCGGGACCGACGAAGGACTATGGCTACACCTTC. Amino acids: CASSQPGPTKDYGYTF.

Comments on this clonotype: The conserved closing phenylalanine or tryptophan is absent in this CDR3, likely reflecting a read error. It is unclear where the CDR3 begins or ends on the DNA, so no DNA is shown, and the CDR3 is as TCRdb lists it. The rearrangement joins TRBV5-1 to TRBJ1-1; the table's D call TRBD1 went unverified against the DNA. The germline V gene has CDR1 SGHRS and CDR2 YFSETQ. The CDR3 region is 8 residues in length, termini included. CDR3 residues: CASSLLGL.

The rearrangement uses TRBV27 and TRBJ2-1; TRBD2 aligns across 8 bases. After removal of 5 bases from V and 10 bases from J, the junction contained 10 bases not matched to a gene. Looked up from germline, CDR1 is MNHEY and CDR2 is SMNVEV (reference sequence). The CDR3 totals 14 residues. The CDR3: CASSPRTSPSEQFF. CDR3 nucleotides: TGTGCCAGCAGTCCAAGGACTAGCCCCAGCGAGCAGTTCTTC.

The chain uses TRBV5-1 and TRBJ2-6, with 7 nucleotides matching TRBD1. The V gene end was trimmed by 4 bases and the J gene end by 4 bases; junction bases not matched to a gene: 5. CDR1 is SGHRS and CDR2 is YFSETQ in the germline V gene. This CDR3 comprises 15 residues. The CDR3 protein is CASSADRTGANVLTF. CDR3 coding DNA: TGCGCCAGCAGCGCGGACAGGACAGGGGCCAACGTCCTGACTTTC.

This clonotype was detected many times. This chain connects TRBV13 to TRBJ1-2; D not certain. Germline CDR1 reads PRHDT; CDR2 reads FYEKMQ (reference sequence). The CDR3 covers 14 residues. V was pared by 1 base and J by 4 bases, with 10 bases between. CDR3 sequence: CASSLDESGYGYTF. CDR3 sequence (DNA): TGTGCCAGCAGCTTAGATGAGAGTGGCTATGGCTACACCTTC.

The CDR3 region is CASDLAGLRETQYF. The CDR3 DNA sequence: TGTGCCAGCGATCTAGCGGGACTCCGCGAGACCCAGTACTTC. This chain connects TRBV5-6 to TRBJ2-5, with 9 bases matching TRBD2. With V trimmed by 7 bases and J by 5 bases, 9 bases remained unmatched. CDR1 and CDR2 (germline): SGHDT, YYEEEE. The CDR3 has 14 amino acids.

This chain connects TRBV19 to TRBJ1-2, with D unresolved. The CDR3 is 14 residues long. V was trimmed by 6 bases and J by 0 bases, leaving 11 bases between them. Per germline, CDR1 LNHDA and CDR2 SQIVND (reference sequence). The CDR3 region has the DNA TGTGCCAGTAGCGACGGACTGGCTAACTATGGCTACACCTTC. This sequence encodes CASSDGLANYGYTF.

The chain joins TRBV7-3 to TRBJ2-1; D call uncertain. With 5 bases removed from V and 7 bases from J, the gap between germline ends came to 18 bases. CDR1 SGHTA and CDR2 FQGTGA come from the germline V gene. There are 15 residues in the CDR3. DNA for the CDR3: TGTGCCAGCAGCGTCCAGGATTGGGGTCGGAATGAGCAGTTCTTC. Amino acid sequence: CASSVQDWGRNEQFF.